Following are 32 T cell receptor beta chains from one sample sequenced in a study of CD8+ T cells in alopecia areata. Extracted from the samples, RNA was reverse transcribed into cDNA to serve as the sequencing template. The assay was immunoSEQ multiplex PCR, and TCRdb's table has in-frame clones only and misses some. Of approximately 6,900 clones listed, around 70% were seen once; the top ten hold under 20%. Treatment described: oral pan-JAK inhibitor, 5-10 mg twice daily. Lesional scalp tissue (obtained by punch biopsy) and peripheral blood were collected from alopecia areata patients. Here the sequenced sample was skin, taken at week 4, from a patient treated with tofacitinib. These receptors were collected from a human donor with alopecia areata.

The chain links TRBV4-2 to TRBJ1-1; D possibly corresponds to TRBD1 (5 bases). The CDR3 has 14 amino acids. In germline, CDR1 is LGHNA, CDR2 YNFKEQ. V was trimmed by 2 bases and J by 1 base, leaving 8 bases between them. The CDR3 protein is CASSQTDKNTEAFF. CDR3 in DNA: TGTGCCAGCAGCCAAACGGACAAGAACACTGAAGCTTTCTTT.

V and J are TRBV7-2 and TRBJ2-7, with 7 bases matching TRBD1. Germline CDR1 and CDR2: SGHTA and FQGNSA. The CDR3 sequence is 15 residues long. Trimming at V came to 5 bases and at J to 0 bases, leaving 7 bases not matched to a gene. CDR3 in amino acids: CASSPGTAFSYEQYF. CDR3 in DNA: TGTGCCAGCAGCCCCGGGACAGCTTTCTCCTACGAGCAGTACTTC.

CDR3 DNA sequence: TGTGCCAGCAGCGAGACAGGGATGAACACCGGGGAGCTGTTTTTT. Amino acids: CASSETGMNTGELFF. The genes are TRBV2 and TRBJ2-2, with TRBD1 matching 7 bases. Losses at the gene ends were 6 bases for V and 1 base for J; bases not matched to a gene: 5. Germline CDR1 SNHLY, CDR2 FYNNEI. This CDR3 region has 15 residues. The full variable domain, in which reference TRBV2 and TRBJ2-2 provide the parts outside the CDR3, is EPEVTQTPSHQVTQMGQEVILRCVPISNHLYFYWYRQILGQKVEFLVSFYNNEISEKSEIFDDQFSVERPDGSNFTLKIRSTKLEDSAMYFCASSETGMNTGELFFGEGSRLTVL.

This clone appeared a single time. J is TRBJ1-5 and V is TRBV9; D unresolved. Germline values: CDR1 SGDLS, CDR2 YYNGEE. Trimming pared 4 bases from V and 2 bases from J, leaving 13 bases between. The CDR3 runs 15 residues. DNA of the CDR3: TGTGCCAGCAGCCCGGAGGGTGGGCGCAATCAGCCCCAGCATTTT. This sequence encodes CASSPEGGRNQPQHF.

V and J are TRBV29-1 and TRBJ2-1; possibly TRBD2 for D (5 bases). This CDR3 spans 14 amino acids. Trimming pared 4 bases from V and 5 bases from J, leaving 15 bases between. Germline CDR1 SQVTM, CDR2 ANQGSEA. As DNA, the CDR3 is TGCAGCGTTGTTGAGGGAACTTACAACAATGAGCAGTTCTTC. This encodes CSVVEGTYNNEQFF.

The chain has TRBV7-9 and TRBJ1-1; D is unclear. The V end lost 1 base, the J end lost 5 bases, and 11 bases lay between the germline ends. This CDR3 spans 14 amino acids. In germline, CDR1 is SEHNR, CDR2 FQNEAQ (reference sequence). The CDR3 coding sequence is TGTGCCAGCAGCTTAGATCCAGGACTAACTGAAGCTTTCTTT. It translates to CASSLDPGLTEAFF.

This chain connects TRBV5-4 to TRBJ1-1; unclear D gene. Between the trimmed V and J ends, which lost 1 base and 1 base, there was a span of 5 bases. The CDR3 runs 13 residues. In germline, CDR1 is SGHNT, CDR2 YYREEE (reference sequence). The DNA for the CDR3 is TGTGCCAGCAGCTTGACCGGGAACACTGAAGCTTTCTTT. It encodes CASSLTGNTEAFF.

The chain has TRBV5-1 and TRBJ2-3; D tentatively fits TRBD1 or TRBD2 (5 bases each). Per germline, CDR1 SGHRS and CDR2 YFSETQ. CDR3 length: 14 amino acids. V lost 2 bases and J 3 bases, leaving 10 bases between the germline ends. The CDR3 region is CASSFIGATDTQYF. CDR3 DNA sequence: TGCGCCAGCAGCTTTATCGGGGCGACAGATACGCAGTATTTT.

The chain has TRBV5-1 and TRBJ2-2; 10 bases map to TRBD1. Trimming at V came to 4 bases and at J to 7 bases, leaving 10 bases not matched to a gene. The CDR3 has 16 amino acids. Germline CDR1 SGHRS, CDR2 YFSETQ. CDR3 DNA: TGCGCCAGCAGCCCCTCGACAGGGGGCTGGGGCGGGGAGCTGTTTTTT. It encodes CASSPSTGGWGGELFF. The entire variable domain, with the rest obtained from reference TRBV5-1 and TRBJ2-2, is as follows: KAGVTQTPRYLIKTRGQQVTLSCSPISGHRSVSWYQQTPGQGLQFLFEYFSETQRNKGNFPGRFSGRQFSNSRSEMNVSTLELGDSALYLCASSPSTGGWGGELFFGEGSRLTVL.

The genes are TRBV25-1 and TRBJ2-1; perhaps TRBD1 as D (5 bases). The CDR3 consists of 13 residues. The V gene's germline CDR1 is MGHDK and CDR2 SYGVNS. V gave up 4 bases and J gave up 8 bases, with 12 bases separating them. CDR3 DNA: TGTGCCAGCAGTGGATCCTGGGGCGATGAGCAGTTCTTC. Amino acids: CASSGSWGDEQFF.

This chain joins TRBV7-9 and TRBJ1-1; 7 bases line up with TRBD1. J lost 0 bases, V lost 7 bases, and 14 bases had no gene match. CDR3 length equals 17 residues. CDR1 and CDR2 (germline): SEHNR, FQNEAQ (reference sequence). The CDR3 nucleotides read TGTGCCAGCACCTCAAGTGGAGGGGGCAGGGTGAACACTGAAGCTTTCTTT. It translates to CASTSSGGGRVNTEAFF.

V is TRBV5-1 and J is TRBJ2-7; D may correspond to TRBD1 or TRBD2 (6 bases each). The CDR3 is made up of 18 amino acids. CDR1 is SGHRS, CDR2 YFSETQ, per germline. V dropped 0 bases and J dropped 7 bases, with 26 bases sitting between them. CDR3 sequence (DNA): TGCGCCAGCAGCTTGGGATCACTTAAGCTGTGGGGGGCTAAGGAGCAGTACTTC. Residues: CASSLGSLKLWGAKEQYF.

The V call is TRBV18, the J call TRBJ2-3, with 11 positions matching TRBD2. Per germline, CDR1 KGHSH and CDR2 LQKENI. With V trimmed by 3 bases and J by 1 base, 0 bases remained unmatched. CDR3 length: 15 amino acids. CDR3 bases: TGTGCCAGCTCACCGACTAGCGGGGGCACAGATACGCAGTATTTT. Protein product: CASSPTSGGTDTQYF.

The rearrangement joins TRBV30 to TRBJ1-2; D call uncertain. Trimming cost V 5 bases and J 5 bases, with 12 bases left between them. The germline V gene has CDR1 GTSNPN and CDR2 SVGIG (reference sequence). The length of the CDR3 is 12 residues. CDR3 coding DNA: TGTGCCTGGGGCACCTCGGGATATGGCTACACCTTC. As protein: CAWGTSGYGYTF.

This clone was seen more than once but under ten times. The genes are TRBV11-2 and TRBJ2-7, with TRBD1 matching over 9 bases. With 5 bases clipped from V and 4 bases from J, the junction kept 12 bases outside the gene matches. From germline, CDR1 is SGHAT and CDR2 FQNNGV. The CDR3 has 16 amino acids. As DNA, the CDR3 is TGTGCCAGCAGCGAAGGGGGGACAGGGATGATTTACGAGCAGTACTTC. It specifies CASSEGGTGMIYEQYF.

The chain carries TRBV6-1 and TRBJ2-3; tentatively, D is TRBD2 (6 bases). The CDR3 sequence is 15 residues long. CDR1 is MNHNS, CDR2 SASEGT, per germline. V was cut by 5 bases and J by 5 bases, with 17 bases left in between. The CDR3 coding sequence is TGTGCCAGCAGTTGGAGGGGAGTAGTCCGAGATACGCAGTATTTT. Translated: CASSWRGVVRDTQYF.

This chain links TRBV9 with TRBJ2-1, with D hard to call. The CDR3 is made up of 17 amino acids. Germline V gene data show CDR1 as SGDLS and CDR2 as YYNGEE. V lost 0 bases to trimming and J lost 2 bases, with 15 bases between them. The CDR3 is CASSVVSLTWPYNEQFF. DNA for the CDR3: TGTGCCAGCAGCGTAGTATCTCTGACCTGGCCCTACAATGAGCAGTTCTTC. Complete variable domain (other parts from reference TRBV9 and TRBJ2-1): DSGVTQTPKHLITATGQRVTLRCSPRSGDLSVYWYQQSLDQGLQFLIQYYNGEERAKGNILERFSAQQFPDLHSELNLSSLELGDSALYFCASSVVSLTWPYNEQFFGPGTRLTVL.

The chain uses TRBV7-6 and TRBJ1-5; D gene uncertain. Germline values: CDR1 SGHVS, CDR2 FNYEAQ. This CDR3 has 12 amino acids. V lost 5 bases to trimming and J lost 6 bases, with 8 bases between them. The CDR3 sequence is CASSPPGQPQHF. CDR3 DNA: TGTGCCAGCAGCCCCCCGGGTCAGCCCCAGCATTTT.

This clone has more than one count but fewer than ten. J is TRBJ1-1 and V is TRBV7-9; the match to TRBD1 covers 8 bases. V was pared by 5 bases and J by 3 bases, with 5 bases of the junction left unmatched. The CDR3 consists of 14 residues. Germline V gene data show CDR1 as SEHNR and CDR2 as FQNEAQ (reference sequence). The chain's CDR3 is CASSPGGAYTEAFF. The CDR3, as DNA: TGTGCCAGCAGCCCAGGGGGCGCGTACACTGAAGCTTTCTTT.

V gene TRBV5-1 combines with J gene TRBJ2-7; no clear D. Germline V CDR1 and CDR2: SGHRS, YFSETQ. V lost 0 bases, J lost 2 bases, and 12 bases lay in between. The length of the CDR3 is 15 residues. CDR3 amino acids: CASSLGPGIAYEQYF. CDR3 DNA sequence: TGCGCCAGCAGCTTGGGCCCAGGTATTGCCTACGAGCAGTACTTC.

The chain links TRBV18 to TRBJ1-1, with D unclear. Germline V gene data show CDR1 as KGHSH and CDR2 as LQKENI. V was pared by 0 bases and J by 4 bases, with 3 bases between. The CDR3 is made up of 12 amino acids. In nucleotides, the CDR3 is TGTGCCAGCTCACCACCCACCACTGAAGCTTTCTTT. Translation: CASSPPTTEAFF.

This clone was detected only a few times. The genes are TRBV7-3 and TRBJ2-3; D is unclear. V gave up 5 bases and J gave up 4 bases, with 7 bases separating them. The CDR3 has 12 residues. The germline CDR1 and CDR2 sequences are SGHTA and FQGTGA. DNA of the CDR3: TGTGCCAGCAGCCCACCGTCAGATACGCAGTATTTT. Its protein product is CASSPPSDTQYF.

This chain joins TRBV6-1 and TRBJ2-2, with TRBD1 as a possible D gene (5 bases). V lost 3 bases, J lost 2 bases, and 13 bases lay in between. Germline CDR1 MNHNS, CDR2 SASEGT. CDR3 length equals 16 residues. The CDR3 reads CASSEGRAPNTGELFF. The DNA of the CDR3 is TGTGCCAGCAGTGAGGGCAGGGCCCCCAACACCGGGGAGCTGTTTTTT.

V and J are TRBV9 and TRBJ2-3, with 10 positions matching TRBD2. V was pared by 3 bases and J by 4 bases, with 5 bases of the junction left unmatched. From germline, CDR1 is SGDLS and CDR2 YYNGEE. This CDR3 spans 15 amino acids. CDR3 DNA: TGTGCCAGCAGCGAGGAAGCGGGAGGGCCAGATACGCAGTATTTT. It encodes CASSEEAGGPDTQYF.

This rearrangement joins TRBV9 to TRBJ2-1; a possible D gene is TRBD1 (5 bases). Germline-derived CDR1 and CDR2 are SGDLS and YYNGEE. CDR3 length: 15 amino acids. Trimming shortened V by 0 bases and J by 0 bases, and 7 bases separated the two germline ends. CDR3 nucleotides: TGTGCCAGCAGCGTAGAAGACAGCTCCTACAATGAGCAGTTCTTC. It translates to CASSVEDSSYNEQFF.

This clone was seen only a few times. This rearrangement joins TRBV6-4 to TRBJ2-3, with TRBD2 matching 10 bases. The germline CDR1 and CDR2 sequences are MRHNA and SNTAGT. This CDR3 has 15 residues. The trim removed 0 bases at V and 4 bases at J, leaving 1 base unmatched. The CDR3 reads CASSDSAGGPDTQYF. The DNA of the CDR3 is TGTGCCAGCAGTGACTCAGCGGGGGGGCCAGATACGCAGTATTTT.

This chain links TRBV10-2 with TRBJ2-7, with 8 bases matching TRBD2. The CDR3 sequence is 18 residues long. The germline gives CDR1 WSHSY, CDR2 SAAADI. Trimming removed 2 bases from V and 1 base from J; junction bases left unmatched: 13. As DNA, the CDR3 is TGCGCCAGCAGTGAGCCATTTAGGAGGCGGGGGGCTTCCTACGAGCAGTACTTC. Its translation is CASSEPFRRRGASYEQYF.

J is TRBJ2-7 and V is TRBV29-1; possibly TRBD2 for D (5 bases). The germline gives CDR1 SQVTM, CDR2 ANQGSEA. With 1 base removed from V and 9 bases from J, the gap between germline ends came to 10 bases. This CDR3 contains 11 residues. CDR3 region: CSVEVGKGQYF. The CDR3 region has the DNA TGCAGCGTTGAAGTCGGGAAGGGGCAGTACTTC.

The V call is TRBV19, the J call TRBJ1-4; a possible D gene is TRBD1 (5 bases). The CDR3 runs to 15 residues. Trimming pared 3 bases from V and 8 bases from J, leaving 16 bases between. The germline CDR1 and CDR2 sequences are LNHDA and SQIVND (reference sequence). The CDR3 region has the DNA TGTGCCAGTAGTATTAACGTGGGACTCGGGGAAAAACTGTTTTTT. It specifies CASSINVGLGEKLFF.

The chain has TRBV27 and TRBJ1-1, with 12 bases aligning to TRBD1. The CDR3 contains 16 residues. The germline V gene has CDR1 MNHEY and CDR2 SMNVEV (reference sequence). Unmatched junction bases numbered 5, after V lost 1 base and J lost 5 bases. The CDR3 spells CASSLWGTGGRTEAFF. DNA for the CDR3: TGTGCCAGCAGTTTATGGGGGACAGGGGGCCGGACTGAAGCTTTCTTT.

This clone was counted a few times. The genes are TRBV5-1 and TRBJ2-2, with D tentatively TRBD2 (5 bases). From germline, CDR1 is SGHRS and CDR2 YFSETQ. The CDR3 is made up of 13 amino acids. V was trimmed by 4 bases and J by 4 bases, leaving 8 bases between them. Written as DNA, the CDR3 is TGCGCCAGCAGCGGACTGAGCACCGGGGAGCTGTTTTTT. Encoded protein: CASSGLSTGELFF.

This clone has just one count. Written as DNA, the CDR3 is TGTGCCAGCAGAGACGTAGCGGGGGTTTACTACAATGAGCAGTTCTTC. Protein: CASRDVAGVYYNEQFF. The chain has TRBV11-2 and TRBJ2-1, with 9 bases matching TRBD2. The J segment lost 3 bases and the V segment lost 6 bases, leaving 9 bases of the junction unmatched. Per germline, CDR1 SGHAT and CDR2 FQNNGV. The CDR3 is 16 amino acids.